The following is a T cell receptor beta chain sequence with its context. Its matching antigen is unknown. In the study's own analysis: VDJdb flagged about 1.7% of 168,753 unique clonotypes as previously reported viral-epitope-specific. Sequencing used immunoSEQ multiplex PCR; TCRdb keeps in-frame clones, though not all of them. V and J calls and clone size come straight from that table; D and trimming were deduced from the DNA. The sample includes around 6,100 clones, 70% to 90% of them seen just once. This sample is part of a study of hypomethylating agent response in myelodysplastic syndrome. Study summary: Responders were 6 or 7 patients with complete response or hematologic improvement; a few were non-responders.

With V trimmed by 3 bases and J by 6 bases, 8 bases remained unmatched. Looked up from germline, CDR1 is PRHDT and CDR2 is FYEKMQ (reference sequence). The CDR3 runs to 15 residues. Study-level results: Non-responders showed more contracted clonotypes post-treatment, while responders showed more novel ones. Richness, rarefaction diversity and clonality did not change significantly after hypomethylating treatment.

Sample: bone marrow, taken before or after starting hypomethylating agent treatment for myelodysplastic syndrome (not recorded which). The V gene is TRBV13, the J gene TRBJ2-7, with TRBD2 matching 10 bases. The receptor's source is a human donor with myelodysplastic syndrome. The CDR3: CASSLSPSGRGEQYF. The CDR3 coding sequence is TGTGCCAGCAGCTTGTCTCCTAGCGGGAGAGGCGAGCAGTACTTC.